This TCR beta chain was sequenced in a study of shared clonotypes between healthy human individuals. For the study at large: Ranging from 18 to 49 in age, donors were two women and three men.

Study findings and constraints: Even with large depth, rarefaction showed that sorted-subset sequencing was incomplete. It was observed that 5% to 6% of naive CD4 clonotypes were shared across several donors.

Assay runs were performed at deep level. The table came from immunoSEQ multiplex PCR; TCRdb's copy has only in-frame clones and leaves some out. Among around 2,000,000 clones listed, just over 90% were seen once. Naive CD8 populations comprised CD45RO-negative cells positively selected for CCR7, excluding terminally differentiated effector memory CD45RA+ cells. Trimming stripped 4 bases from V and 4 bases from J, with 13 bases between. Germline CDR1 and CDR2: MGHRA and YSYEKL. The CDR3 loop spans 14 amino acids. On this clone itself: Its antigen is unidentified.

Material: naive CD8+ T cells from PBMCs. The chain is built from TRBV4-1 and TRBJ2-5; perhaps TRBD1 as D (6 bases). This clonotype was sampled from a man younger than 35 in good health. Some clones in this sample may be carry-over from other donors' samples. This chain's CDR3 is CASSPTRGGETQYF. As DNA, the CDR3 is TGCGCCAGCAGCCCCACGAGAGGGGGAGAGACCCAGTACTTC.